This T cell receptor beta chain was obtained from a study of vaccination and CD4 T cells after COVID-19. General study points: Relatively few convalescent patients and no early post-infection timepoints were analyzed.

Concerning this clonotype: Its antigen is unidentified.

V lost 0 bases to trimming and J lost 2 bases, with 11 bases between them. CDR1 SGHRS and CDR2 YFSETQ come from the germline V gene. The CDR3 spans 15 residues. Specified treatment: approximately 10-day PBMC culture with coronavirus spike peptide pools or control peptides (ViraFEST assay). ViraFEST used peptide pools to expand antigen-specific T cells and subsequently sequenced their TCRs. Culture conditions combined more than 1.5 million PBMCs per well with approximately 9.2 IU/ml IL-2 and roughly 9.1 ug/ml peptide pools. Cultured CD4+ T-cell DNA underwent Oncomine TCR Beta short-read sequencing. The source of extracted genomic DNA was cultured CD4+ T cells. In TCRdb, the PCR reads were re-called with MiXCR into one record per CDR3 protein. The sample holds 18,000 or so distinct CDR3 sequences, 53% seen once.

Specimen: CD4+ T cells from blood, cultured in vitro, collected before SARS-CoV-2 vaccination. The TCR sequence derives from a human donor who had recovered from COVID-19. The J gene is TRBJ1-1, the V gene TRBV5-1, with D unclear. The CDR3 sequence is CASSLAWQTNTEAFF. The CDR3, as DNA: TGCGCCAGCAGCTTGGCCTGGCAAACCAACACTGAAGCTTTCTTT.